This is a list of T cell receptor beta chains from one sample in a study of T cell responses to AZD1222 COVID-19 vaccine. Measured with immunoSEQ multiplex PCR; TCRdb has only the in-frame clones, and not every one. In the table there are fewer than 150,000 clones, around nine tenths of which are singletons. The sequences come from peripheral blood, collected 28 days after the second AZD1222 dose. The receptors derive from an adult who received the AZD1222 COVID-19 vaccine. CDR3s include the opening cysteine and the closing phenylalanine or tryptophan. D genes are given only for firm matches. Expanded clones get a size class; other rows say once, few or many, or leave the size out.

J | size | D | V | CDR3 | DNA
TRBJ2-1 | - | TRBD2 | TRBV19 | CASSIDGTSGGAYNEQFF | TGTGCCAGTAGTATAGATGGGACTAGCGGGGGAGCTTACAATGAGCAGTTCTTC
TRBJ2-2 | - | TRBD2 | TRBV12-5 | CASGTSTSLNTGELFF | TGTGCTAGTGGTACCTCGACTAGCCTGAACACCGGGGAGCTGTTTTTT
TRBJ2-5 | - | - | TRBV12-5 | CASGQGLGETQYF | TGTGCTAGTGGACAGGGCTTGGGAGAGACCCAGTACTTC
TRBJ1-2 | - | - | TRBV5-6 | CASSLQGRDDGYTF | TGTGCCAGCAGCTTGCAGGGGCGTGATGATGGCTACACCTTC
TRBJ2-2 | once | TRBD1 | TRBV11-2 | CASSSQGAGELFF | TGTGCCAGCAGCTCCCAGGGGGCCGGGGAGCTGTTTTTT
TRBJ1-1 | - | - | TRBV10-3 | CAISESRDTEAFF | TGTGCCATCAGTGAGTCTAGGGACACTGAAGCTTTCTTT
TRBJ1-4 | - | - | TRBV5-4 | CASSYWQGGNEKLFF | TGTGCCAGCAGCTATTGGCAGGGCGGTAATGAAAAACTGTTTTTT
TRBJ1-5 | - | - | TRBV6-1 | CASSERDQPQHF | TGTGCCAGCAGTGAACGCGACCAGCCCCAGCATTTT
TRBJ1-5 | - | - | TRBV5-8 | CASSAVVEQPQHF | TGTGCCAGCAGCGCGGTCGTGGAACAGCCCCAGCATTTT
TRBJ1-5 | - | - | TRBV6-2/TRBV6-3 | CASSYGSDREPQHF | TGTGCCAGCAGTTACGGCTCCGACCGGGAGCCCCAGCATTTT
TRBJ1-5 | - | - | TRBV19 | CASSIRSGGQWPQHF | TGTGCCAGTAGTATAAGGAGTGGGGGTCAATGGCCCCAGCATTTT
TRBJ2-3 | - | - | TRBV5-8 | CASSRDFGTDTQYF | TGTGCCAGCAGCCGGGACTTCGGCACAGATACGCAGTATTTT
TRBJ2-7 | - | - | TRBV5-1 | CASSLGASQDVGKYF | TGCGCCAGCAGCTTGGGGGCCTCCCAGGACGTTGGGAAGTACTTC
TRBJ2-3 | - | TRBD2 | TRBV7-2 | CASSFTSVTDTQYF | TGTGCCAGCAGCTTTACTAGCGTTACAGATACGCAGTATTTT
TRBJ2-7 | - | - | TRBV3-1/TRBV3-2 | CASSQDGTSGYEQYF | TGTGCCAGCAGCCAAGATGGGACGTCCGGTTACGAGCAGTACTTC